Below, 5 T cell receptor beta chains from the same sample are listed, as sequenced in a study of T-cell reconstitution after alpha-beta-depleted transplantation in children. Library preparation (for TCRbeta) was performed with unique molecular identifiers. In TCRdb, the PCR reads were re-called with MiXCR into one record per CDR3 protein. The data hold about 610,000 distinct CDR3 sequences, with roughly a tenth observed a single time. Sample: PBMCs from the stem cell graft donor, taken from the stem cell graft. These receptors were obtained from a human donor who donated a stem cell graft to a child with acute myeloid leukemia.

In its sample, this clonotype was seen a few times. V and J are TRBV12-3 or TRBV12-4 and TRBJ2-1; 7 bases agree with TRBD2. Trimming took 11 bases from V and 9 from J; bases not matched to a gene: 10. CDR3 length: 12 residues. CDR3 bases: TGTGCCTCGGGCGGGAGAGGAGGTGAGCAGTTCTTC. It translates to CASGGRGGEQFF.

V and J are TRBV12-3 or TRBV12-4 and TRBJ2-1, with 9 bases matching TRBD2. Trimming at V came to 8 bases and at J to 2 bases, leaving 4 bases not matched to a gene. The CDR3 contains 14 residues. The CDR3 here is CASLLAGPYNEQFF. The CDR3, as DNA: TGTGCCAGCCTTCTAGCGGGACCCTACAATGAGCAGTTCTTC.

This clonotype was found many times. The rearrangement joins TRBV20-1 to TRBJ2-2; D could derive from TRBD1 or TRBD2 (5 bases each). This CDR3 is 14 amino acids long. V gave up 3 bases and J gave up 3 bases, with 11 bases separating them. CDR1 is DFQATT and CDR2 is SNEGSKA in the germline V gene (reference sequence). The CDR3 sequence is CSASLGGDTGELFF. DNA of the CDR3: TGCAGTGCTAGCCTTGGGGGAGACACCGGGGAGCTGTTTTTT.

The V gene is TRBV15, the J gene TRBJ2-3; 7 bases align to TRBD1. The CDR3 runs to 16 residues. CDR1 is LNHNV and CDR2 is YYDKDF in the germline V gene (reference sequence). After removal of 0 bases from V and 2 bases from J, the junction contained 5 bases not matched to a gene. CDR3 sequence reads: CATSRDQGVATDTQYF. The CDR3 nucleotides are TGTGCCACCAGCAGAGATCAGGGGGTTGCCACAGATACGCAGTATTTT.

Only a few counts were recorded for this clonotype. This chain uses TRBV5-6 with TRBJ2-7; the match to TRBD2 covers 7 bases. The CDR3 extends over 14 amino acids. In germline, CDR1 is SGHDT, CDR2 YYEEEE. Trimming removed 1 base from V and 2 bases from J; junction bases left unmatched: 3. The CDR3 coding sequence is TGTGCCAGCAGCTTGCCGGCGGGAGCCTACGAGCAGTACTTC. This codes for CASSLPAGAYEQYF.